In its sample, the clone carrying this T cell receptor beta chain was seen many times. The target antigen is unknown. V was shortened by 7 bases and J by 4 bases, with 10 bases between the two germline ends. CDR1 SGHTA and CDR2 FQGNSA come from the germline V gene. This CDR3 region has 13 residues. The data are from a study of identical twins. Regarding the study as a whole: Analyses of zero insertions could, in part, be confounded by invariant MAIT and iNKT cells.

TCRdb fed the 5' RACE reads into MiXCR, producing one record per CDR3 protein. Found here are 690,000 or so distinct CDR3 sequences, 6.1% of them singletons; the top ten hold 1.5% to 2%. The donors were all healthy and Caucasian. This TCR derives from a man aged 18 to 29 in good health. Sequencing input: naive T cells sorted from blood. This chain connects TRBV7-2 to TRBJ2-2; D unclear. The CDR3: CASTERLTGELFF. The CDR3 DNA is TGTGCCAGCACCGAGCGCCTCACCGGGGAGCTGTTTTTT.